The clone carrying this TCR beta chain appeared a single time. Per the original data handling: Using reference gene primer amplification, nucleated cell counts were estimated. This table comes from immunoSEQ multiplex PCR, and its TCRdb copy is limited to in-frame clones, with some not included. V and J calls plus clone size are reproduced from that table; the DNA served to infer D and trimming. Of more than 150,000 clones listed, roughly 85% are singletons. This record comes from a study of blood T cell repertoires in COVID-19. In the study overall: Sites across the United States, Italy and Spain contributed samples from acute and convalescent COVID-19. In each case, the material was cDNA or gDNA derived from T cells, B-cell-depleted T cells, or PBMCs.

Source material: peripheral blood. The receptor comes from a woman in her 70s with acute or convalescent COVID-19.

The CDR3 spells CATSDFSSGRLNEQFF. CDR3 in DNA: TGTGCCACCAGTGATTTTAGTAGCGGGAGGCTTAATGAGCAGTTCTTC. The chain links TRBV24-1 to TRBJ2-1; 10 nucleotides line up with TRBD2. Germline V gene data show CDR1 as KGHDR and CDR2 as SFDVKD. The CDR3 extends over 16 amino acids. V dropped 1 base and J dropped 7; count of bases not matched to a gene: 6.